There are many counts of the clone carrying this TCR beta chain. The antigen remains unidentified. This sample is part of a study of regulatory T cells in long-lasting Graves disease. Whole-study context: Antithyroid drugs had been taken under 3 months by newly diagnosed Graves' patients.

This sample's time point: newly diagnosed GD, antithyroid drugs for less than 3 months. PBMCs were the source of the RNA used for TCR sequencing. Study-level findings and limits: Patients with persistent disease showed a bias toward TRBV28, TRBJ1-2 and TRBJ2-5. A limited number of samples was an acknowledged limitation.

Researchers made TCR beta libraries by using iRepertoire HTBI primers and running Arm-PCR on CDR3 regions. TCRdb re-called the multiplex PCR reads through MiXCR, storing one row per CDR3 protein. This sample has around 230,000 distinct CDR3 sequences, with 18% found just once. V gave up 2 bases and J gave up 8 bases, with 9 bases separating them. The germline CDR1 and CDR2 sequences are LGHDT and YNNKEL (reference sequence). This CDR3 has 13 residues. V usage is TRBV3-1 and J usage is TRBJ1-4; TRBD1 is a possible D gene (5 bases). Material: peripheral blood mononuclear cells (PBMCs), obtained at new diagnosis, from a patient treated with antithyroid drugs. The TCR was taken from a female donor with Graves disease. The CDR3 nucleotides are TGTGCCAGCAGCCAACAGGGTGGGGAAAAACTGTTTTTT. Protein sequence: CASSQQGGEKLFF. The whole variable domain, remainder taken from reference TRBV3-1 and TRBJ1-4, is DTAVSQTPKYLVTQMGNDKSIKCEQNLGHDTMYWYKQDSKKFLKIMFSYNNKELIINETVPNRFSPKSPDKAHLNLHINSLELGDSAVYFCASSQQGGEKLFFGSGTQLSVL.